This entry lists 14 T cell receptor beta chains sequenced from one sample in a study of metastatic and nonmetastatic thyroid tumors. TCRdb re-called the PCR reads with MiXCR. The sample holds 25,000 to 35,000 clones, 15% to 20% seen once. Every patient underwent thyroid surgery untreated. Sample: blood. These receptors were obtained from a female donor with papillary thyroid cancer or a benign thyroid nodule (not recorded which). Some clones in this sample may be carry-over from other donors' samples.

This clone came up many times. A much larger clone sits a single nucleotide away, making a read error possible. Distinct nucleotide sequences in the sample also encode this CDR3. This chain links TRBV6-1 with TRBJ2-5; 8 bases align to TRBD1. The V gene end was trimmed by 8 bases and the J gene end by 1 base; junction bases not matched to a gene: 9. This CDR3 comprises 15 residues. The germline CDR1 and CDR2 sequences are MNHNS and SASEGT. The CDR3 reads CASRQGAGPQETQYF. The CDR3 nucleotides are TGTGCCAGCCGTCAGGGGGCAGGCCCCCAAGAGACCCAGTACTTC.

The chain recombines TRBV9 with TRBJ2-7, with 7 nucleotides matching TRBD1. The V gene end was trimmed by 5 bases and the J gene end by 2 bases; junction bases not matched to a gene: 10. Germline lookup yields CDR1 SGDLS and CDR2 YYNGEE. There are 15 residues in the CDR3. This CDR3 is CASRLGGQSPYEQYF. CDR3 bases: TGTGCCAGCAGGCTAGGGGGACAGTCCCCCTACGAGCAGTACTTC.

In its sample, this clone was seen many times. A clone one base away is much larger, so this may be a read error. This chain links TRBV6-2 or TRBV6-3 with TRBJ2-1; 12 nucleotides align to TRBD2. CDR1 and CDR2 (germline): MNHEY, SVGEGT. Unmatched junction bases numbered 8, after V lost 7 bases and J lost 7 bases. The CDR3 is 15 amino acids. The CDR3 is CASTGASGGANEQFF. The CDR3 coding sequence is TGTGCCAGCACGGGGGCTAGCGGGGGGGCAAATGAGCAGTTCTTC.

The chain has TRBV12-3 or TRBV12-4 and TRBJ2-7, with 7 bases matching TRBD2. V lost 3 bases to trimming and J lost 1 base; unmatched junction nucleotides: 3. The CDR3 length is 14 residues. This CDR3 is CASSLWEGSYEQYF. CDR3 in DNA: TGTGCCAGCAGTTTGTGGGAGGGATCCTACGAGCAGTACTTC.

This clone has just a few counts. V usage is TRBV5-4 and J usage is TRBJ2-3; TRBD2 is a possible D gene (6 bases). Trimming took 0 bases from V and 2 from J, leaving 10 bases between them. Per germline, CDR1 SGHNT and CDR2 YYREEE (reference sequence). This CDR3 has 15 amino acids. DNA for the CDR3: TGTGCCAGCAGCTTGGATGGGGGGTTCACAGATACGCAGTATTTT. Amino acids: CASSLDGGFTDTQYF. The variable domain in full, with the rest retrieved from reference TRBV5-4 and TRBJ2-3, is ETGVTQSPTHLIKTRGQQVTLRCSSQSGHNTVSWYQQALGQGPQFIFQYYREEENGRGNFPPRFSGLQFPNYSSELNVNALELDDSALYLCASSLDGGFTDTQYFGPGTRLTVL.

By proportion, this clone is medium-sized. The genes are TRBV6-1 and TRBJ2-7; 7 bases are a match to TRBD1. Losses at the gene ends were 5 bases for V and 1 base for J; bases not matched to a gene: 5. CDR1 and CDR2 from the germline V gene are MNHNS and SASEGT. There are 14 residues in the CDR3. The CDR3 DNA sequence: TGTGCCAGCAGTCGGGACAGTAAGTCCTACGAGCAGTACTTC. Amino acid sequence: CASSRDSKSYEQYF.

J is TRBJ1-2 and V is TRBV20-1; 9 bases match TRBD1. V dropped 4 bases and J dropped 6; count of bases not matched to a gene: 9. The CDR3 is made up of 14 amino acids. Germline values: CDR1 DFQATT, CDR2 SNEGSKA (reference sequence). The CDR3 DNA reads TGCAGTGCTATCCCGGGACAGGGTCTTCATGGCTACACCTTC. It yields the protein CSAIPGQGLHGYTF.

This clone appeared many times. The gene calls are TRBV20-1 and TRBJ1-1; D is unresolved. The CDR3 consists of 12 residues. Germline CDR1 reads DFQATT; CDR2 reads SNEGSKA (reference sequence). V was shortened by 5 bases and J by 1 base, with 8 bases between the two germline ends. The CDR3 reads CSAPTPNTEAFF. Here the CDR3 DNA reads TGCAGTGCTCCCACACCGAACACTGAAGCTTTCTTT.

The table lists this clone with a few counts. The rearrangement joins TRBV16 to TRBJ1-1; 7 bases map to TRBD1. After removal of 4 bases from V and 4 bases from J, the junction contained 6 bases not matched to a gene. This CDR3 is 14 amino acids long. CDR1 and CDR2 from the germline V gene are KGHSY and FQNENV. The CDR3 spells CASSRTQGTTEAFF. As DNA, the CDR3 is TGTGCCAGCAGCCGCACACAGGGGACCACTGAAGCTTTCTTT.

This clone is termed medium-sized. The gene calls are TRBV28 and TRBJ1-1; D call uncertain. There are 12 residues in the CDR3. Germline CDR1 is MDHEN and CDR2 is SYDVKM. Deletions cut 5 bases from V and 10 bases from J, with 14 bases between. CDR3 DNA: TGTGCCAGCAGTCTCCCGACGCTCGGAGCTTTCTTT. Translating it yields CASSLPTLGAFF.

In this sample, this clone turned up many times. J is TRBJ1-2 and V is TRBV5-4; D uncertain. Trimming removed 4 bases at V and 4 bases at J, with 11 bases between. Germline CDR1 reads SGHNT; CDR2 reads YYREEE (reference sequence). The length of the CDR3 is 13 residues. The DNA of the CDR3 is TGTGCCAGCAGCCCGAAAACAAGCTATGGCTACACCTTC. Protein: CASSPKTSYGYTF.

Ten or more counts support this clone. The rearrangement joins TRBV4-2 to TRBJ1-5, with a tentative D call TRBD1 (5 bases). The ends were cut back, 3 bases at V and 6 bases at J, with 12 bases in the middle. There are 14 residues in the CDR3. Germline V gene data show CDR1 as LGHNA and CDR2 as YNFKEQ. CDR3 DNA sequence: TGTGCCAGCAGCCACACCGACAGTTCTCAGCCCCAGCATTTT. Residues: CASSHTDSSQPQHF.

The chain has TRBV20-1 and TRBJ1-2; no clear D gene. Per the germline V gene, CDR1 is DFQATT and CDR2 is SNEGSKA (reference sequence). CDR3 size: 9 residues. The ends were cut back, 3 bases at V and 8 bases at J, with 4 bases in the middle. CDR3 DNA sequence: TGCAGTGCTAGCGGGGGCTACACCTTC. Its translation is CSASGGYTF.

Ten or more counts support this clone. The chain recombines TRBV20-1 with TRBJ2-3; 7 bases align to TRBD2. The V segment lost 6 bases and the J segment 3 bases; nucleotides outside the gene matches: 9. Germline V CDR1 and CDR2: DFQATT, SNEGSKA (reference sequence). The CDR3 is 14 amino acids. The CDR3 reads CSAFGLVVTDTQYF. CDR3 in DNA: TGCAGTGCATTCGGACTAGTTGTAACAGATACGCAGTATTTT.